What follows is one T cell receptor (beta chain) and its context. Its matching antigen is unknown. The data were obtained in a study of T cells in localized non-small cell lung cancer. Study-wide points: Out of the top 100 tumor clones, a median roughly 58 were seen in adjacent lung. Because researchers sequenced only one region of the tumor, heterogeneity is still possible. Clonality peaked in uninvolved adjacent lung rather than tumor. An association was observed between higher blood T cell density and longer overall survival.

Trimming stripped 6 bases from V and 4 bases from J, with 13 bases between. Germline V gives CDR1 MNHGY, CDR2 SAAAGT. The CDR3 is 14 residues long. The table came from immunoSEQ multiplex PCR; TCRdb's copy has only in-frame clones and leaves some out. The profile shows about 1,400 clones, over 20% of them singletons. The sequencing here drew on lung tumor tissue, taken before any cancer treatment. This sequence was found in a male donor aged 60 or over with stage III squamous cell lung carcinoma. V and J are TRBV6-8 and TRBJ1-3, with D possibly TRBD1 on 6 matching bases. CDR3 in amino acids: CASRATGGGNTIYF. CDR3 nucleotide sequence: TGTGCCAGCAGAGCGACAGGCGGAGGAAACACCATATATTTT.